This passage covers 15 T cell receptor beta chains from one sample sequenced in a study of identical twins. From the 5' RACE reads, TCRdb called clonotypes with MiXCR, one entry per CDR3 protein. There are about 430,000 distinct CDR3 sequences in the sample; under 20% occur only once, and roughly 12% lies in the top ten. The sequencing input was naive T cells sorted from blood. All receptors derive from a man in his fifties in good health.

CDR3 protein: CATHPSHLRGTGELFF. The CDR3 nucleotides are TGCGCCACCCACCCAAGCCACCTTCGAGGCACCGGGGAGCTGTTTTTT. The gene calls are TRBV10-2 and TRBJ2-2; no definite D call. The CDR3 length is 16 residues. From germline, CDR1 is WSHSY and CDR2 SAAADI. Trimming removed 10 bases at V and 4 bases at J, with 22 bases between.

This clonotype turned up a few times. The CDR3 DNA reads as TGTGCCAGCAGTTTATCCGGGACCTGGGTGTCCCAGCATTTT. Amino acids: CASSLSGTWVSQHF. The rearrangement uses TRBV27 and TRBJ1-5; a possible D gene is TRBD1 (5 bases). The CDR3 is 14 residues long. Looked up from germline, CDR1 is MNHEY and CDR2 is SMNVEV (reference sequence). Deletions cut 0 bases from V and 11 bases from J, with 14 bases between.

This clonotype has only a few counts. The chain has TRBV5-1 and TRBJ1-3; D uncertain. CDR1 and CDR2 (germline): SGHRS, YFSETQ. The CDR3 is 16 residues long. V was pared by 0 bases and J by 0 bases, with 10 bases between. CDR3 sequence reads: CASSLANGNSGNTIYF. Written as DNA, the CDR3 is TGCGCCAGCAGCTTGGCGAACGGGAACTCTGGAAACACCATATATTTT.

The rearrangement joins TRBV4-1 to TRBJ2-4; D may be TRBD1 or TRBD2 (6 bases each). The CDR3 consists of 16 residues. Trimming pared 3 bases from V and 3 bases from J, leaving 15 bases between. Germline assignment: CDR1 MGHRA and CDR2 YSYEKL. The CDR3 here is CASSHTIQGGKNIQYF. The CDR3 DNA reads TGCGCCAGCAGCCATACGATACAGGGAGGCAAAAACATTCAGTACTTC.

This clonotype showed up many times. This chain uses TRBV6-2 or TRBV6-3 with TRBJ1-2; the match to TRBD1 covers 11 bases. The CDR3 runs to 14 residues. V was pared by 6 bases and J by 8 bases, with 8 bases of the junction left unmatched. The germline V gene has CDR1 MNHEY and CDR2 SVGEGT. The CDR3 reads CASRFRDRGNGYTF. CDR3 DNA: TGTGCCAGCAGATTCCGGGACAGGGGGAACGGCTACACCTTC.

The J gene is TRBJ1-2, the V gene TRBV5-6; 10 bases match TRBD1. Germline CDR1 reads SGHDT; CDR2 reads YYEEEE. The CDR3 is made up of 13 amino acids. J gave up 7 bases and V 4 bases, and 4 bases lay outside the gene matches. CDR3 sequence (DNA): TGTGCCAGCAGCCGACAGGGGGCCGTTGGCTACACCTTC. This codes for CASSRQGAVGYTF.

This clonotype was seen at least ten times. The V call is TRBV28, the J call TRBJ2-7, with TRBD2 matching 12 bases. The CDR3 is 15 residues long. J was trimmed by 6 bases and V by 3 bases; bases with no gene match: 6. Germline values: CDR1 MDHEN, CDR2 SYDVKM. The CDR3 coding sequence is TGTGCCAGCAGTTTGGCTAGCGGGGGGGCCCTCGAGCAGTACTTC. The encoded protein is CASSLASGGALEQYF.

This clonotype appeared a few times. The chain's CDR3 is CASSWVLGSYNEQFF. CDR3 nucleotide sequence: TGCGCCAGCAGCTGGGTGCTGGGCTCCTACAATGAGCAGTTCTTC. This chain uses TRBV5-1 with TRBJ2-1; D is unclear. V was trimmed by 3 bases and J by 0 bases, leaving 10 bases between them. The germline CDR1 and CDR2 sequences are SGHRS and YFSETQ. There are 15 residues in the CDR3.

The table lists this clonotype with many counts. The CDR3 here is CASSPPPLNTEAFF. Here the CDR3 DNA reads TGTGCCAGCAGTCCCCCACCACTGAACACTGAAGCTTTCTTT. The gene calls are TRBV7-2 and TRBJ1-1; D call uncertain. V lost 6 bases and J 0 bases, leaving 11 bases between the germline ends. This CDR3 region has 14 residues. Germline V gene sequence: CDR1 SGHTA, CDR2 FQGNSA.

This clonotype was observed many times. The chain couples TRBV5-1 to TRBJ2-7; D gene uncertain. Between the trimmed V and J ends, which lost 2 bases and 2 bases, there was a span of 8 bases. Looked up from germline, CDR1 is SGHRS and CDR2 is YFSETQ. The CDR3 has 13 residues. In DNA, the CDR3 is TGCGCCAGCAGCTTACGCTCCACCTACGAGCAGTACTTC. Its translation: CASSLRSTYEQYF.

This clonotype has just a few counts. The V and J genes are TRBV20-1 and TRBJ1-2, with D unresolved. There are 13 residues in the CDR3. Germline V gives CDR1 DFQATT, CDR2 SNEGSKA (reference sequence). Between the trimmed V and J ends, which lost 0 bases and 4 bases, there was a span of 9 bases. The CDR3 loop is CSARDRPGYGYTF. In DNA form, the CDR3 reads TGCAGTGCTAGAGATCGGCCCGGCTATGGCTACACCTTC.

The chain joins TRBV4-1 to TRBJ2-7, with D tentatively TRBD2 (5 bases). The V end was cut by 0 bases, the J end by 2 bases, with 17 bases between. Germline V gene data show CDR1 as MGHRA and CDR2 as YSYEKL. This CDR3 has 17 residues. CDR3 bases: TGCGCCAGCAGCCAAGATGGTGAGGGTGGAGTCACCTACGAGCAGTACTTC. As protein: CASSQDGEGGVTYEQYF.

CDR3 amino acids: CASSLDVAGGEKLFF. The DNA for the CDR3 is TGTGCCAGCAGCTTGGATGTGGCAGGGGGTGAAAAACTGTTTTTT. V usage is TRBV5-5 and J usage is TRBJ1-4, with 7 bases fitting TRBD1. This CDR3 region has 15 residues. Germline lookup yields CDR1 SGHKS and CDR2 YYEKEE (reference sequence). The trim removed 0 bases at V and 7 bases at J, leaving 6 bases unmatched. Variable domain in full (rest from reference TRBV5-5 and TRBJ1-4): DAGVTQSPTHLIKTRGQQVTLRCSPISGHKSVSWYQQVLGQGPQFIFQYYEKEERGRGNFPDRFSARQFPNYSSELNVNALLLGDSALYLCASSLDVAGGEKLFFGSGTQLSVL.

This clonotype was seen more than once but under ten times. The chain uses TRBV7-9 and TRBJ1-2; TRBD1 is a possible D gene (5 bases). Trimming took off 1 base at V and 4 bases at J, with 13 bases between the two ends. The CDR3 contains 15 residues. Germline CDR1 reads SEHNR; CDR2 reads FQNEAQ (reference sequence). The CDR3 reads CASSLEPTELYGYTF. Written as DNA, the CDR3 is TGTGCCAGCAGCTTAGAACCGACAGAGCTCTATGGCTACACCTTC.

This clonotype came up a few times. Here the CDR3 reads CASTTGDSYNSPLHF. The CDR3 bases are TGTGCCAGCACCACAGGGGATTCCTATAATTCACCCCTCCACTTT. The chain uses TRBV7-2 and TRBJ1-6, with 7 bases aligning to TRBD1. Germline assignment: CDR1 SGHTA and CDR2 FQGNSA. The CDR3 contains 15 residues. Trimming removed 7 bases from V and 1 base from J; junction bases left unmatched: 4.